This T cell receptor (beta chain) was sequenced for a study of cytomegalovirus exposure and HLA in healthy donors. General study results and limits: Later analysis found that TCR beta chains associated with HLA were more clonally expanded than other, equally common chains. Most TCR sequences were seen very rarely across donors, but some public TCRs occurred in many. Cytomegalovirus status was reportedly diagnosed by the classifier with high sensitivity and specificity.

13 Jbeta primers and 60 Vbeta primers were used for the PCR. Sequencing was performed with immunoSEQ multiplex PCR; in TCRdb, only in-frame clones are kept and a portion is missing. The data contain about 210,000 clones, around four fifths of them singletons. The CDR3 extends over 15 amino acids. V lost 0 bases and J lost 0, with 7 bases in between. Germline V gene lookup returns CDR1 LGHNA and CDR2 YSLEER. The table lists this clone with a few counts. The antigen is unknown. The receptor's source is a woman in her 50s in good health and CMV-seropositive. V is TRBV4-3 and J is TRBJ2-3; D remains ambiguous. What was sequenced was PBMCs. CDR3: CASSQDTPSTDTQYF. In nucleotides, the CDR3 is TGCGCCAGCAGCCAAGATACACCTAGCACAGATACGCAGTATTTT.